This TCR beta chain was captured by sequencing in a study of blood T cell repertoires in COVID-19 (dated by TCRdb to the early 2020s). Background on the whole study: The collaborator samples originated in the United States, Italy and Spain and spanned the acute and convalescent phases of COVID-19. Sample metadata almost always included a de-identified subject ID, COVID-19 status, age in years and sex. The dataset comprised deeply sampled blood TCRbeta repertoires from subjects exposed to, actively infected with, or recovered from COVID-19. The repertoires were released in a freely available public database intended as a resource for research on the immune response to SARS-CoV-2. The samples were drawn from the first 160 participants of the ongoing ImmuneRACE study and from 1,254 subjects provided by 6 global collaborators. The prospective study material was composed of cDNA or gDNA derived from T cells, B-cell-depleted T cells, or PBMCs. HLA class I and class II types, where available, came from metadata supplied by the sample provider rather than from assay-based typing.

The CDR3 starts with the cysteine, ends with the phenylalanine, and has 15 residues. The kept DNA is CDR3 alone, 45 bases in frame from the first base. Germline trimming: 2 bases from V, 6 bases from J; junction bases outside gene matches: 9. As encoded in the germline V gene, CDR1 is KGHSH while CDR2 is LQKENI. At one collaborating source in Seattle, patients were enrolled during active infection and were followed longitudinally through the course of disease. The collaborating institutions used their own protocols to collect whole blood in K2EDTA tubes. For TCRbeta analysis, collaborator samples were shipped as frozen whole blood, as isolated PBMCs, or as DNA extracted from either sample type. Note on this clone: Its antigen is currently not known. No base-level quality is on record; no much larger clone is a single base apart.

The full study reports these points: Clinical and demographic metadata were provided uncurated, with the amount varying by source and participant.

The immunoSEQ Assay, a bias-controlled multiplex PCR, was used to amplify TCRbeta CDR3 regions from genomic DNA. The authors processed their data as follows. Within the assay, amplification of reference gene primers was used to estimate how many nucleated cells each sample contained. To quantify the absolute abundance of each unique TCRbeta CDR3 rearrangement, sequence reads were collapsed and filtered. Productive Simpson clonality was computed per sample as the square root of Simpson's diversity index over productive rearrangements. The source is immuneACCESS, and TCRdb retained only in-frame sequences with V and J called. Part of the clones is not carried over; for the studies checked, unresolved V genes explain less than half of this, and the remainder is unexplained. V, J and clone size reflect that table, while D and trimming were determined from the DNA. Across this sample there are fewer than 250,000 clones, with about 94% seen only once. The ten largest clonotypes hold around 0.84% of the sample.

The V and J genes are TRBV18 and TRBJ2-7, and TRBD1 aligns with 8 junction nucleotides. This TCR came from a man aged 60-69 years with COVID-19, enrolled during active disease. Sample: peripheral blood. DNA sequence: TGTGCCAGCTCACCATTCGGGCAGGGGGCAAGCGAGCAGTACTTC. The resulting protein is CASSPFGQGASEQYF.